Each of the 22 T cell receptor beta chains below was sequenced from the same sample in a study of T cell clonality in common variable immunodeficiency. The assay was immunoSEQ multiplex PCR, and TCRdb's table has in-frame clones only and misses some. This sample shows some 42,000 clones and no singletons; about 1.3% rests with the ten largest. The specimen sequenced was peripheral blood mononuclear cells. The receptor source for this set is a person aged 18-70 years in good health.

There are a few counts of this clone. The CDR3 bases that were read are TGTGCCAGCAGCTTAACAGACCAAGAGACC. Translating it yields CASSLTDQET. The whole CDR3 sequence reads CASSLTDQETQYF. The chain combines TRBV11-1 with TRBJ2-5, with D unclear. The read finishes 3 residues shy of the CDR3 end, and the germline J gene is used to complete it. CDR3 length: 13 residues. Trimming stripped 2 bases from V and 0 bases from J, with 4 bases between. Germline V gives CDR1 SGHAT, CDR2 FQDESV (reference sequence).

This clone showed up many times. Read sequence stops 3 residues before the CDR3 end, and the germline J gene provides the missing end. The chain is built from TRBV20-1 and TRBJ2-5; TRBD2 matches at 11 bases. Germline values: CDR1 DFQATT, CDR2 SNEGSKA (reference sequence). The CDR3 loop spans 15 amino acids. Unmatched junction bases numbered 12, after V lost 6 bases and J lost 6 bases. The sequenced CDR3 bases are TGCAGTGCCCCGCTAGCAACTAGCGGGAGCCAGACC. Encoded protein: CSAPLATSGSQT. The complete CDR3 sequence is CSAPLATSGSQTQYF.

This clone was seen at least ten times. The missing CDR3 end, 3 residues past where the read stops, is filled in from the germline J gene. The chain recombines TRBV7-3 with TRBJ2-6; TRBD1 matches at 7 bases. The V gene end was trimmed by 6 bases and the J gene end by 4 bases; junction bases not matched to a gene: 12. The CDR3 loop spans 17 amino acids. Germline CDR1 and CDR2: SGHTA and FQGTGA. This CDR3 reads CASSEYRGGTGANVLTF. The sequenced CDR3 bases are TGTGCCAGCAGTGAATACAGGGGTGGAACAGGGGCCAACGTC.

This clone was detected ten times or more. From the germline J gene comes the end of the CDR3, since the read stops 3 residues before it. This chain joins TRBV20-1 and TRBJ2-7, with TRBD2 matching 12 bases. From germline, CDR1 is DFQATT and CDR2 SNEGSKA (reference sequence). V was pared by 8 bases and J by 6 bases, with 8 bases of the junction left unmatched. This CDR3 is built from 13 residues. CDR3 DNA (partial): TGCAGTAGTCTAGCGGGAGGGGGAGGCGAG. Translation gives CSSLAGGGGE. The whole CDR3 protein is CSSLAGGGGEQYF.

This clone was observed at least ten times. Read coverage stops 3 residues before the CDR3 terminus; the germline J gene supplies the remainder. This chain links TRBV18 with TRBJ2-5; D might be TRBD2 (6 bases). This CDR3 comprises 15 residues. From germline, CDR1 is KGHSH and CDR2 LQKENI. V was shortened by 3 bases and J by 2 bases, with 13 bases between the two germline ends. CDR3: CASSPEGLRQETQYF. The sequenced CDR3 bases are TGTGCCAGCTCACCGGAGGGGCTCAGGCAAGAGACC.

This clone showed up many times. The CDR3 end lies 3 residues beyond the end of the read and is filled in from the germline J gene. This chain connects TRBV28 to TRBJ2-5; TRBD1 agrees at 8 bases. J lost 5 bases, V lost 7 bases, and 9 bases had no gene match. CDR3 length equals 14 residues. Germline-derived CDR1 and CDR2 are MDHEN and SYDVKM. The CDR3 DNA, read in part, is TGTGCCAGCACCGCGACAGGGGCCTTGGAGACC. Translation: CASTATGALET. From start to end, the CDR3 is CASTATGALETQYF.

This clone was found many times. The read terminates 3 residues ahead of where the CDR3 ends, so the germline J gene completes it. The V and J genes are TRBV30 and TRBJ2-3, with TRBD2 matching over 12 bases. After removal of 4 bases from V and 4 bases from J, the junction contained 6 bases not matched to a gene. CDR3 length: 15 residues. Germline V gene sequence: CDR1 GTSNPN, CDR2 SVGIG (reference sequence). The CDR3 protein is CAWKEGLAGSDTQYF. Partial CDR3 DNA: TGTGCCTGGAAGGAAGGACTAGCGGGATCAGATACG.

A note on this clone: The read comes to an end 3 residues before the CDR3 does, leaving the germline J gene to fill in the end. The chain is built from TRBV2 and TRBJ1-2; D remains unclear. The CDR3 length is 15 residues. The germline gives CDR1 SNHLY, CDR2 FYNNEI. The covered CDR3 bases are TGTGCCAGCAGTGGTAGCGGGAGGGCCCACAATGAC. Translated, it gives CASSGSGRAHND. The CDR3, in full, reads CASSGSGRAHNDYTF.

In this sample, this clone turned up many times. The read falls 3 residues short of the CDR3 end, and the missing part is taken from the germline J gene. This chain connects TRBV4-2 to TRBJ2-1; 10 bases match TRBD2. Germline V CDR1 and CDR2: LGHNA, YNFKEQ. Losses at the gene ends were 6 bases for V and 7 bases for J; bases not matched to a gene: 9. The CDR3 runs 15 residues. The DNA read from the CDR3 is TGTGCCAGCAGGGGAGCGGGAGGGCCCGTTAATGAG. Residues: CASRGAGGPVNE. The full CDR3 sequence reads CASRGAGGPVNEQFF.

This clone was picked up many times. The DNA ends 3 residues before the CDR3 does, and the rest of the CDR3 is filled in from the germline J gene. The genes are TRBV20-1 and TRBJ2-3; D may be TRBD2 (6 bases). Deletions cut 3 bases from V and 2 bases from J, with 15 bases between. The CDR3 loop spans 15 amino acids. The germline V gene has CDR1 DFQATT and CDR2 SNEGSKA (reference sequence). CDR3 DNA, as far as it was read: TGCAGTGCTAGGATCGAACTAGCCCACACAGATACG. The encoded protein is CSARIELAHTDT. The full CDR3 protein is CSARIELAHTDTQYF.

As for this clone: The read halts 3 residues ahead of the CDR3 end, with the missing end drawn from the germline J gene. The genes are TRBV5-1 and TRBJ2-7, with TRBD1 matching 8 bases. The CDR3 totals 15 residues. CDR1 is SGHRS and CDR2 is YFSETQ in the germline V gene. The J segment lost 4 bases and the V segment lost 0 bases, leaving 6 bases of the junction unmatched. Incomplete CDR3 DNA: TGCGCCAGCAGCTTGGGGCTGGGACAGGCGTACGAG. Amino acids: CASSLGLGQAYE. The whole CDR3 protein is CASSLGLGQAYEQYF.

This clone was observed many times. The read comes to an end 3 residues before the CDR3 does, leaving the germline J gene to fill in the end. The V gene is TRBV2, the J gene TRBJ1-4; 8 positions match TRBD1. Trimming cost V 2 bases and J 8 bases; bases outside gene matches: 4. Germline CDR1 SNHLY, CDR2 FYNNEI. This CDR3 is 14 amino acids long. CDR3 loop: CASSEPGGMEKLFF. Incomplete CDR3 DNA: TGTGCCAGCAGTGAACCAGGGGGCATGGAAAAA.

This clone was counted many times. The sequence runs out 3 residues before the end of the CDR3; the remainder is reconstructed from the germline J gene. The J gene is TRBJ2-7, the V gene TRBV7-3; 7 nucleotides line up with TRBD2. Germline V gene data show CDR1 as SGHTA and CDR2 as FQGTGA. The CDR3 runs to 14 residues. The ends lost 4 bases at V and 4 bases at J; junction bases unmatched: 7. The CDR3 DNA, read in part, is TGTGCCAGCAGCTGGGCGGGAGCCGGATACGAG. It encodes CASSWAGAGYE. The complete CDR3 sequence is CASSWAGAGYEQYF.

This clone was observed a few times. From the germline J gene comes the end of the CDR3, since the read stops 3 residues before it. The V gene is TRBV30, the J gene TRBJ1-2; no firm D call. V was trimmed by 2 bases and J by 0 bases, leaving 13 bases between them. The CDR3 consists of 15 residues. The germline V gene has CDR1 GTSNPN and CDR2 SVGIG (reference sequence). The sequenced CDR3 bases are TGTGCCTGGAGTCCCCCCGCAGGAGCTAACTATGGC. Amino acids: CAWSPPAGANYG. The whole CDR3 is CAWSPPAGANYGYTF.

This clone has ten or more counts. The read falls 3 residues short of the CDR3 end, and the missing part is taken from the germline J gene. The rearrangement uses TRBV5-1 and TRBJ2-3; 7 positions agree with TRBD2. V was clipped by 0 bases and J by 1 base; unmatched bases: 2. Germline V gene lookup returns CDR1 SGHRS and CDR2 YFSETQ. CDR3 size: 15 residues. CDR3 loop: CASSLATSGTDTQYF. The CDR3 bases that were read are TGCGCCAGCAGCTTGGCCACTAGCGGCACAGATACG.

This clone was seen at least ten times. The observed sequence ends 3 residues before the CDR3 terminus, with the missing tail filled in from the germline J gene. The chain is built from TRBV6-2 or TRBV6-3 and TRBJ1-2, with 7 bases lining up with TRBD1. From germline, CDR1 is MNHEY and CDR2 SVGEGT. The length of the CDR3 is 13 residues. CDR3 loop: CASSERQGYGYTF. The CDR3 DNA, read in part, is TGTGCCAGCAGTGAGAGACAGGGCTACGGC.

In its sample, this clone was seen a few times. The read is 3 residues too short to cover the CDR3 end, so that end is filled in from the germline J gene. This sequence joins TRBV19 and TRBJ1-6; D is uncertain. The CDR3 is 18 amino acids. Deletions cut 5 bases from V and 0 bases from J, with 17 bases between. The germline V gene encodes CDR1 LNHDA and CDR2 SQIVND (reference sequence). CDR3 DNA, as far as it was read: TGTGCCAGTAGTCAGACTTGGACTGGGAGCTCCTATAATTCACCC. Protein sequence: CASSQTWTGSSYNSP. The full CDR3 protein is CASSQTWTGSSYNSPLHF.

This clone was counted many times. The read is 3 residues too short to cover the CDR3 end, so that end is filled in from the germline J gene. The chain is built from TRBV11-2 and TRBJ2-3; no definite D call. This CDR3 contains 14 residues. The germline V gene encodes CDR1 SGHAT and CDR2 FQNNGV. V was pared by 3 bases and J by 0 bases, with 7 bases between. The CDR3: CASSFSRSTDTQYF. The CDR3 DNA, read in part, is TGTGCCAGCAGCTTTAGCCGTAGCACAGATACG.

This clone occurred many times. Read sequence stops 3 residues before the CDR3 end, and the germline J gene provides the missing end. V is TRBV28 and J is TRBJ2-7, with TRBD1 matching 7 bases. CDR1 is MDHEN, CDR2 SYDVKM, per germline. The CDR3 loop spans 15 amino acids. V was pared by 6 bases and J by 6 bases, with 14 bases of the junction left unmatched. The CDR3 spells CASSPSNKQGTEQYF. The CDR3 bases that were read are TGTGCCAGCAGCCCTAGCAACAAACAGGGGACCGAG.

Many counts were recorded for this clone. The missing CDR3 end, 3 residues past where the read stops, is filled in from the germline J gene. The V gene is TRBV7-8, the J gene TRBJ2-7, with D maybe TRBD1 (6 bases). The CDR3 is 13 amino acids. Per the germline V gene, CDR1 is SGHVS and CDR2 is FQNEAQ. V was pared by 8 bases and J by 1 base, with 12 bases between. CDR3 sequence reads: CASGTMRSYEQYF. The covered CDR3 bases are TGTGCCAGCGGGACAATGCGATCCTACGAG. Complete variable domain (other parts from reference TRBV7-8 and TRBJ2-7): GAGVSQSPRYKVAKRGQDVALRCDPISGHVSLFWYQQALGQGPEFLTYFQNEAQLDKSGLPSDRFFAERPEGSVSTLKIQRTQQEDSAVYLCASGTMRSYEQYFGPGTRLTVT.

This clone was counted many times. The read stops 3 residues short of the end of the CDR3; the missing end is completed from the germline J gene. This chain uses TRBV7-3 with TRBJ2-5; 12 nucleotides line up with TRBD2. Germline trimming cut 1 base from V and 2 bases from J; bases unmatched to any gene: 5. CDR3 length equals 17 residues. From germline, CDR1 is SGHTA and CDR2 FQGTGA. Here the CDR3 reads CASSLSGLAGLQETQYF. CDR3 DNA (partial): TGTGCCAGCAGCTTAAGCGGACTAGCGGGGTTACAAGAGACC.

This clone has more than one count but fewer than ten. Being one base from a much bigger clone, this may be a read error. The read halts 3 residues ahead of the CDR3 end, with the missing end drawn from the germline J gene. This sequence joins TRBV30 and TRBJ2-2; a possible D gene is TRBD1 (5 bases). The CDR3 sequence is 15 residues long. Per the germline V gene, CDR1 is GTSNPN and CDR2 is SVGIG (reference sequence). CDR3 region: CAWSRVPNSNEKLFF. CDR3 DNA (partial): TGTGCCTGGAGCAGGGTTCCGAATTCTAATGAAAAG.